The clone carrying this T cell receptor beta chain is a singleton in its sample. Its matching antigen is unknown. The CDR3 spans 15 residues. In germline, CDR1 is ENHRY, CDR2 SYGVKD. The V segment lost 11 bases and the J segment 6 bases; nucleotides outside the gene matches: 12. The sample originates from a study of T cell responses to AZD1222 COVID-19 vaccine. Study-level points and caveats: The donors showed a predominance of white British ancestry and of females, with possible underestimation of clonal diversity. Among AZD1222 vaccinees, only five to seven were seropositive at baseline.

Assay used: immunoSEQ multiplex PCR; TCRdb lists only in-frame clones, some missing. The sample lists about 150,000 clones; 90% were seen once. This receptor was obtained from an adult who received the AZD1222 COVID-19 vaccine. The genes are TRBV10-3 and TRBJ1-5; 11 nucleotides line up with TRBD1. Sequenced here: peripheral blood, sampled 28 days after the second AZD1222 dose. The CDR3 nucleotides read TGTGCCTCCTCCTCGGGACAGGGGGTTGGTCAGCCCCAGCATTTT. Its translation is CASSSGQGVGQPQHF.